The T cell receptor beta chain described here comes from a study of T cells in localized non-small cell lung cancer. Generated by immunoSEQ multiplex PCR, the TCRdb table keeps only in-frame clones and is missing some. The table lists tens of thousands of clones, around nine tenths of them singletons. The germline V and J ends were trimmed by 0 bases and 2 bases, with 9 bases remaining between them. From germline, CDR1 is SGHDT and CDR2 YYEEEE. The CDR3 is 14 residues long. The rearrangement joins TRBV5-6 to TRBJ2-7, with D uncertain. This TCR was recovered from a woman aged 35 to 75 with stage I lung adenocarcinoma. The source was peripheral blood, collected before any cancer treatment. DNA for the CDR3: TGTGCCAGCAGCTTGGATCACACAGCCTACGAGCAGTACTTC. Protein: CASSLDHTAYEQYF.